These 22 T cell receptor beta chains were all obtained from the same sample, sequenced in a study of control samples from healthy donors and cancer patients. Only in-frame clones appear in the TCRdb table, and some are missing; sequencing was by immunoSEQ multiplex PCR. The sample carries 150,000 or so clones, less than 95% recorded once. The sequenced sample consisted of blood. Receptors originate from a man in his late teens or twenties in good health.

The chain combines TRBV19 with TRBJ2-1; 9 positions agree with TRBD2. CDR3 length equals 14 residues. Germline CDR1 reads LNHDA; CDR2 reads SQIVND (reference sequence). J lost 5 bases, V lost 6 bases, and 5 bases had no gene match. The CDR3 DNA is TGTGCCAGTAGCCCGGGACTAGCAAACAATGAGCAGTTCTTC. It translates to CASSPGLANNEQFF.

The CDR3 sequence is CASSLDYLRGYATIMNTEAFF. The DNA for the CDR3 is TGTGCCAGCTCACTTGACTACCTGAGGGGTTATGCTACAATAATGAACACTGAAGCTTTCTTT. The J gene is TRBJ1-1, the V gene TRBV18, with D perhaps matching TRBD1 (5 bases). This CDR3 region has 21 residues. Germline V gene lookup returns CDR1 KGHSH and CDR2 LQKENI. V was clipped by 4 bases and J by 0 bases, with 30 bases between them.

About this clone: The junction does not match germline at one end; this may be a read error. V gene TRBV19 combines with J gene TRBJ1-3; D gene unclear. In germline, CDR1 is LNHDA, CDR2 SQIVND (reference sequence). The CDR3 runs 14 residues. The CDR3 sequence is CASRIGLAGNTIYF. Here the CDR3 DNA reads TGTGCCAGTAGAATAGGGCTGGCTGGAAACACCATATATTTT. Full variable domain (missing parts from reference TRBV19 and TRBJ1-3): DGGITQSPKYLFRKEGQNVTLSCEQNLNHDAMYWYRQDPGQGLRLIYYSQIVNDFQKGDIAEGYSVSREKKESFPLTVTSAQKNPTAFYLCASRIGLAGNTIYFGEGSWLTVV.

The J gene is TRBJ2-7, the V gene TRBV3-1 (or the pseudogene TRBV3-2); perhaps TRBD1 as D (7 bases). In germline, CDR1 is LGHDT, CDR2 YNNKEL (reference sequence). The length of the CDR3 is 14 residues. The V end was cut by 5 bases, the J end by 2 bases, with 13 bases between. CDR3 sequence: CASSSPRGAYEQYF. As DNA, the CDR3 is TGTGCCAGCAGCTCTCCCAGGGGGGCCTACGAGCAGTACTTC.

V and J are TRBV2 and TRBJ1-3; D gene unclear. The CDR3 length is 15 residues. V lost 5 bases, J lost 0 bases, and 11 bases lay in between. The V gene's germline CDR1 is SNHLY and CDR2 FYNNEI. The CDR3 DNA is TGTGCCAGCAGTAGACCTTTCCTCTCTGGAAACACCATATATTTT. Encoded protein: CASSRPFLSGNTIYF.

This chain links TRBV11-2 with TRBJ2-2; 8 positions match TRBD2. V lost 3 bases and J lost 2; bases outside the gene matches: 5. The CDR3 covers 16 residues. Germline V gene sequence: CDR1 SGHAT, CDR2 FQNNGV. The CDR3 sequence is CASSFLAGPNTGELFF. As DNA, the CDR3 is TGTGCCAGCAGCTTTTTAGCGGGGCCAAACACCGGGGAGCTGTTTTTT.

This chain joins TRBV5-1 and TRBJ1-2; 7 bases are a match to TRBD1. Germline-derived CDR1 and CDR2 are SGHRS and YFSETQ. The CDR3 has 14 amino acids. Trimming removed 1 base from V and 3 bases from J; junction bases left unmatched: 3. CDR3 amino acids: CASSLTGADYGYTF. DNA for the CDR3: TGCGCCAGCAGCTTGACAGGGGCCGACTATGGCTACACCTTC.

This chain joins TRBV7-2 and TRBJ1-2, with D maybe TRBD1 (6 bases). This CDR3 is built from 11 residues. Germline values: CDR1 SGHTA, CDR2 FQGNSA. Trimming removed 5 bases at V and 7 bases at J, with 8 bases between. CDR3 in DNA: TGTGCCAGCAGCCGAGGGGGTGGCTACACCTTC. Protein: CASSRGGGYTF.

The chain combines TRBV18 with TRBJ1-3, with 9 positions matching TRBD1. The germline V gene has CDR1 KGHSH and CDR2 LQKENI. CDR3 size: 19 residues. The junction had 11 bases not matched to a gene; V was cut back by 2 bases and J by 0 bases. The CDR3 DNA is TGTGCCAGCTCACCAGCGACAGGGGGACCGCAGAGCTCTGGAAACACCATATATTTT. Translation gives CASSPATGGPQSSGNTIYF.

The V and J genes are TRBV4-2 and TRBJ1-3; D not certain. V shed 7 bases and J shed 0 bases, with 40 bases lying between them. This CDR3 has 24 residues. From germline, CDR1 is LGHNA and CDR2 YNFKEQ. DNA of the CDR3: TGTGCCAGCACCCCCGTCGGCTTTAAAGAAGCAGGCAAGGGCCGCTATAGCTCTGGAAACACCATATATTTT. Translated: CASTPVGFKEAGKGRYSSGNTIYF.

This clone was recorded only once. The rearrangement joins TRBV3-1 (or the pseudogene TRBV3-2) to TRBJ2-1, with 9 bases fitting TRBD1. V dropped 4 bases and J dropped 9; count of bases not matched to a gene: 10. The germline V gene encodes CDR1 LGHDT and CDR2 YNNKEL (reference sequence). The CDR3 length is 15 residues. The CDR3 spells CASSPGQGWSVEQFF. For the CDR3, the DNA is TGTGCCAGCAGCCCTGGACAGGGGTGGAGTGTTGAGCAGTTCTTC.

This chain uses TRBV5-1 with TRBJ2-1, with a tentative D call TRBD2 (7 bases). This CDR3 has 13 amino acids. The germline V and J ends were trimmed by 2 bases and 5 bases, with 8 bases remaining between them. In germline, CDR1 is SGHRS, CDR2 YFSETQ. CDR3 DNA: TGCGCCAGCAGCTTAGGGGGGGACAATGAGCAGTTCTTC. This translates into CASSLGGDNEQFF.

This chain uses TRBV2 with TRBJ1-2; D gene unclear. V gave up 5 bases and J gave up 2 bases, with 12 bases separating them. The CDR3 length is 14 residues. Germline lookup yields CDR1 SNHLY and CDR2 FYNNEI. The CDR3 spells CASSPRTLNYGYTF. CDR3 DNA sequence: TGTGCCAGCAGTCCCAGGACCTTGAACTATGGCTACACCTTC.

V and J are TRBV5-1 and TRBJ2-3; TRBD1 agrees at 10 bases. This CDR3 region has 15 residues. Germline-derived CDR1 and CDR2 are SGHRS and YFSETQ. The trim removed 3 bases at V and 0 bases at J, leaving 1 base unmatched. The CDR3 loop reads CASSWGQGSTDTQYF. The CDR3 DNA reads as TGCGCCAGCAGCTGGGGACAGGGGAGCACAGATACGCAGTATTTT.

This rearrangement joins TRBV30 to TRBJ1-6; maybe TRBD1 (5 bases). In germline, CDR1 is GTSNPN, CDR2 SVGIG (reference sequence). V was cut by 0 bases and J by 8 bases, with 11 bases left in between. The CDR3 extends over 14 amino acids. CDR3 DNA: TGTGCCTGGAGTGTGGGGGTCGGCGATTCACCCCTCCACTTT. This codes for CAWSVGVGDSPLHF.

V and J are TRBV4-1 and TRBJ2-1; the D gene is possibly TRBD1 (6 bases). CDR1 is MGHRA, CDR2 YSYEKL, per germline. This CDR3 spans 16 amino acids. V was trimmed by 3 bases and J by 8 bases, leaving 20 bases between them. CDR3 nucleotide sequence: TGCGCCAGCAGCCACACTGGACAGCAGCGGTACGATGAGCAGTTCTTC. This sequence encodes CASSHTGQQRYDEQFF.

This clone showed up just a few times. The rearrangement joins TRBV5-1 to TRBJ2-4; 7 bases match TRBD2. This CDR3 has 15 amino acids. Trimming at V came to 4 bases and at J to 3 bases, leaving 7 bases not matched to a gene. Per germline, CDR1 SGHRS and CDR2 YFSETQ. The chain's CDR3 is CASSPGGGGKNIQYF. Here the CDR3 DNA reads TGCGCCAGCAGCCCTGGTGGGGGGGGCAAAAACATTCAGTACTTC.

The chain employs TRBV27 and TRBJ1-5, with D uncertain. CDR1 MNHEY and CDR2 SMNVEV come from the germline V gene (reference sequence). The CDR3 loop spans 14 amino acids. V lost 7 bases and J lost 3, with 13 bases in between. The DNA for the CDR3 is TGTGCCAGCATCCCCGGCCCGCTCAATCAGCCCCAGCATTTT. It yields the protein CASIPGPLNQPQHF.

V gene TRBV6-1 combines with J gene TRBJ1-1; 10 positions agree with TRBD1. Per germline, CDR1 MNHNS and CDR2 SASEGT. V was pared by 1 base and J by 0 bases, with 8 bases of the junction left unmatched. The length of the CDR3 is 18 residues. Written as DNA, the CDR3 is TGTGCCAGCAGTGAAGGAGTCGACAGGGGGCTCGTGAACACTGAAGCTTTCTTT. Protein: CASSEGVDRGLVNTEAFF.

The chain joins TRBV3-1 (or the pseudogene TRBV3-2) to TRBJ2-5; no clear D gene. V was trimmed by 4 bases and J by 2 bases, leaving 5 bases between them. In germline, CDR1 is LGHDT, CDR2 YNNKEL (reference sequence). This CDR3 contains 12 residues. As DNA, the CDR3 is TGTGCCAGCAGCCTAGTACAAGAGACCCAGTACTTC. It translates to CASSLVQETQYF.

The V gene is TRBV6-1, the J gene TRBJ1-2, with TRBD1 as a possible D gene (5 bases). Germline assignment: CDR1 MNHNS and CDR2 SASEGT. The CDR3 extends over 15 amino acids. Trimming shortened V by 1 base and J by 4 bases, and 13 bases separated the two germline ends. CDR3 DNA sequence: TGTGCCAGCAGTGAAGGGGGGTCAGCCTTCTATGGCTACACCTTC. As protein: CASSEGGSAFYGYTF.

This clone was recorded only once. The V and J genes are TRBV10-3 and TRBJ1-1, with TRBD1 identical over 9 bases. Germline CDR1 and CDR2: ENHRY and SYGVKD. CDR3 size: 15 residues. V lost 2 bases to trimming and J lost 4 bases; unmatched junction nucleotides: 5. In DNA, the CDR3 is TGTGCCATCAGTGAGCCAAGACAGGGGGGCACTGAAGCTTTCTTT. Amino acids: CAISEPRQGGTEAFF.